A single sample gave rise to the 22 T cell receptor beta chains below, sequenced in a study of cytomegalovirus exposure and HLA in healthy donors. Researchers ran the PCR with 60 Vbeta and 13 Jbeta primers. Produced via immunoSEQ multiplex PCR; TCRdb's table is partial and in-frame only. Altogether about 160,000 clones are present, 75% to 90% being singletons, with the ten largest covering 1%. Sequencing input: PBMCs. The receptors here all came from a boy under 10 years old in good health and CMV-seronegative.

This rearrangement joins TRBV7-3 to TRBJ2-2; 7 nucleotides line up with TRBD2. This CDR3 comprises 17 residues. From germline, CDR1 is SGHTA and CDR2 FQGTGA. The trim removed 3 bases at V and 4 bases at J, leaving 11 bases unmatched. The CDR3 sequence: CASSLGGSSSGTGELFF. The CDR3 nucleotides are TGTGCCAGCAGCTTGGGCGGGAGTAGCTCGGGCACCGGGGAGCTGTTTTTT.

The chain couples TRBV28 to TRBJ2-2; 8 bases are shared with TRBD1. With 1 base clipped from V and 4 bases from J, the junction kept 2 bases outside the gene matches. Germline V gives CDR1 MDHEN, CDR2 SYDVKM. This CDR3 region has 15 residues. CDR3 region: CASSLSRGPTGELFF. The DNA of the CDR3 is TGTGCCAGCAGTTTATCCAGGGGGCCCACCGGGGAGCTGTTTTTT.

The chain is built from TRBV28 and TRBJ2-5; possible D gene TRBD1, 5 bases. Germline CDR1 and CDR2: MDHEN and SYDVKM. There are 14 residues in the CDR3. Trimming cost V 6 bases and J 9 bases, with 20 bases left between them. DNA of the CDR3: TGTGCCAGCAGCCCGTCGACAGATCCGTTGGCCCAGTACTTC. This translates into CASSPSTDPLAQYF.

The chain carries TRBV7-9 and TRBJ1-2; D gene uncertain. Trimming stripped 1 base from V and 4 bases from J, with 10 bases between. CDR3 size: 14 residues. Per the germline V gene, CDR1 is SEHNR and CDR2 is FQNEAQ (reference sequence). Written as DNA, the CDR3 is TGTGCCAGCAGCTTAGGTATTGGAGGCTATGGCTACACCTTC. Amino acids: CASSLGIGGYGYTF. The full variable domain, rest sourced from reference TRBV7-9 and TRBJ1-2, is DTGVSQNPRHKITKRGQNVTFRCDPISEHNRLYWYRQTLGQGPEFLTYFQNEAQLEKSRLLSDRFSAERPKGSFSTLEIQRTEQGDSAMYLCASSLGIGGYGYTFGSGTRLTVV.

This clone was seen just once. This rearrangement joins TRBV11-2 to TRBJ2-1; unclear D gene. Germline V gene data show CDR1 as SGHAT and CDR2 as FQNNGV. The germline V and J ends were trimmed by 0 bases and 8 bases, with 11 bases remaining between them. The CDR3 runs 14 residues. CDR3 coding DNA: TGTGCCAGCAGCTTAGATCATGGCGGCTATGAGCAGTTCTTC. Translating gives CASSLDHGGYEQFF.

The V gene is TRBV6-1, the J gene TRBJ2-7, with D possibly being TRBD1 (5 bases). Trimming pared 4 bases from V and 5 bases from J, leaving 9 bases between. The CDR3 runs 12 residues. CDR1 MNHNS and CDR2 SASEGT come from the germline V gene. The CDR3 sequence: CASSVQGNEQYV. For the CDR3, the DNA is TGTGCCAGCAGTGTGCAGGGTAACGAGCAGTACGTC.

The rearrangement links TRBV6-5 to TRBJ2-1, with TRBD1 identical over 9 bases. CDR1 and CDR2 from the germline V gene are MNHEY and SVGAGI. V trimming: 0 bases; J trimming: 9 bases; junction bases outside the gene matches: 9. The CDR3 spans 16 residues. CDR3 nucleotide sequence: TGTGCCAGCAGTTACTCTATGGGACAGGGTAGGAGTGAGCAGTTCTTC. It encodes CASSYSMGQGRSEQFF.

This chain connects TRBV6-5 to TRBJ1-2, with TRBD1 identical over 7 bases. CDR3 length: 15 amino acids. V lost 2 bases and J lost 6; bases outside the gene matches: 9. CDR1 is MNHEY and CDR2 is SVGAGI in the germline V gene. For the CDR3, the DNA is TGTGCCAGCAGTTACCTACAGGGGCGCGTTGATGGCTACACCTTC. The encoded protein is CASSYLQGRVDGYTF.

The rearrangement links TRBV5-1 to TRBJ2-7; TRBD1 aligns across 10 bases. CDR3 length: 16 amino acids. Trimming cost V 0 bases and J 6 bases; bases outside gene matches: 9. Germline V gene sequence: CDR1 SGHRS, CDR2 YFSETQ. The CDR3 is CASSLEDRGVSREQYV. CDR3 DNA sequence: TGCGCCAGCAGCTTGGAGGACAGGGGGGTTAGCCGCGAGCAGTACGTC.

This clone was seen only a few times. V is TRBV10-3 and J is TRBJ1-4, with 8 bases aligning to TRBD1. Germline V lookup: CDR1 ENHRY, CDR2 SYGVKD. V dropped 8 bases and J dropped 8; count of bases not matched to a gene: 7. The CDR3 runs 13 residues. The CDR3 region has the DNA TGTGCCATCTCGGACAGGGCGAACGAAAAACTGTTTTTT. This sequence encodes CAISDRANEKLFF.

This clone was seen just once. The rearrangement uses TRBV4-1 and TRBJ2-3, with D possibly TRBD2 on 6 matching bases. This CDR3 is built from 17 residues. Germline values: CDR1 MGHRA, CDR2 YSYEKL. V lost 4 bases to trimming and J lost 4 bases, with 21 bases between them. The CDR3 DNA follows: TGCGCCAGCAGCCTAAAAAGCCCCCGGGACTTACCAGATACGCAGTATTTT. Translation: CASSLKSPRDLPDTQYF.

This clone came up a few times. The J gene is TRBJ2-2, the V gene TRBV29-1, with 9 positions matching TRBD1. V lost 4 bases and J lost 7; bases outside the gene matches: 10. The germline gives CDR1 SQVTM, CDR2 ANQGSEA. The CDR3 extends over 15 amino acids. CDR3 bases: TGCAGCGTTGGGGCTAACAGGGGGCCTGGCGGGGAGCTGTTTTTT. Protein: CSVGANRGPGGELFF.

This chain joins TRBV5-4 and TRBJ2-5, with TRBD2 matching over 7 bases. The germline gives CDR1 SGHNT, CDR2 YYREEE (reference sequence). With 4 bases clipped from V and 5 bases from J, the junction kept 11 bases outside the gene matches. The CDR3 has 15 amino acids. The CDR3 region has the DNA TGTGCCAGCAGCCTGGGGATCGGGGGAGGGGAGACCCAGTACTTC. It codes for CASSLGIGGGETQYF. Drawing the rest from reference TRBV5-4 and TRBJ2-5, the complete variable domain is ETGVTQSPTHLIKTRGQQVTLRCSSQSGHNTVSWYQQALGQGPQFIFQYYREEENGRGNFPPRFSGLQFPNYSSELNVNALELDDSALYLCASSLGIGGGETQYFGPGTRLLVL.

The CDR3 coding sequence is TGTGCCAGCAGTGGGGGAACAGGGACTAATGAAAAACTGTTTTTT. This gives the protein CASSGGTGTNEKLFF. The chain links TRBV6-1 to TRBJ1-4, with D maybe TRBD1 (6 bases). The CDR3 length is 15 residues. Germline V gives CDR1 MNHNS, CDR2 SASEGT. Trimming pared 4 bases from V and 2 bases from J, leaving 11 bases between.

V usage is TRBV29-1 and J usage is TRBJ1-2, with 7 bases that match TRBD1. The germline V gene has CDR1 SQVTM and CDR2 ANQGSEA. The CDR3 spans 12 residues. V dropped 7 bases and J dropped 2; count of bases not matched to a gene: 4. The DNA of the CDR3 is TGCAGCGAGCAGACAGGGAACTATGGCTACACCTTC. This sequence encodes CSEQTGNYGYTF.

This chain connects TRBV19 to TRBJ1-1, with 8 bases lining up with TRBD1. This CDR3 has 15 amino acids. CDR1 LNHDA and CDR2 SQIVND come from the germline V gene (reference sequence). The ends lost 7 bases at V and 2 bases at J; junction bases unmatched: 9. For the CDR3, the DNA is TGTGCCAGTACCGGGGCAGGGGGCATTAACACTGAAGCTTTCTTT. Translated: CASTGAGGINTEAFF.

The V call is TRBV10-3, the J call TRBJ2-2; 11 nucleotides agree with TRBD2. The CDR3 is made up of 16 amino acids. V lost 7 bases and J lost 4; bases outside the gene matches: 8. Germline CDR1 ENHRY, CDR2 SYGVKD. CDR3 coding DNA: TGTGCCATCAAGGCCCCGACTAGCGGGGCCACCGGGGAGCTGTTTTTT. Amino acids: CAIKAPTSGATGELFF.

V gene TRBV29-1 combines with J gene TRBJ2-7; D may be TRBD2 (5 bases). This CDR3 has 14 residues. Germline values: CDR1 SQVTM, CDR2 ANQGSEA. V lost 4 bases, J lost 2 bases, and 15 bases lay in between. DNA for the CDR3: TGCAGCGTTGCTGGGCCGGAGGTACCCTACGAGCAGTACTTC. Protein product: CSVAGPEVPYEQYF.

This chain links TRBV18 with TRBJ2-5, with 7 bases fitting TRBD2. Trimming cost V 6 bases and J 6 bases; bases outside gene matches: 7. CDR1 is KGHSH and CDR2 is LQKENI in the germline V gene. CDR3 length: 13 amino acids. This chain's CDR3 is CASSATSTKTQYF. As DNA, the CDR3 is TGTGCCAGCTCTGCGACTAGCACAAAGACCCAGTACTTC. The variable domain in full, with the rest retrieved from reference TRBV18 and TRBJ2-5, is NAGVMQNPRHLVRRRGQEARLRCSPMKGHSHVYWYRQLPEEGLKFMVYLQKENIIDESGMPKERFSAEFPKEGPSILRIQQVVRGDSAAYFCASSATSTKTQYFGPGTRLLVL.

This chain uses TRBV5-8 with TRBJ2-7; 8 bases agree with TRBD1. Germline V lookup: CDR1 SGHTS, CDR2 YDEGEE. The CDR3 is made up of 14 amino acids. V was clipped by 3 bases and J by 0 bases; unmatched bases: 2. The CDR3 DNA reads as TGTGCCAGCAGCTCCGGGACAGGCTCCTACGAGCAGTACTTC. Translation gives CASSSGTGSYEQYF.

The chain links TRBV30 to TRBJ1-4, with 7 bases fitting TRBD1. Germline V gives CDR1 GTSNPN, CDR2 SVGIG (reference sequence). This CDR3 region has 12 residues. The V segment lost 7 bases and the J segment 4 bases; nucleotides outside the gene matches: 3. CDR3 in amino acids: CAYRDSNEKLFF. CDR3 in DNA: TGTGCCTACCGGGACAGTAATGAAAAACTGTTTTTT.

The rearrangement uses TRBV28 and TRBJ1-1, with 9 bases identical to TRBD1. The trim removed 7 bases at V and 10 bases at J, leaving 4 bases unmatched. CDR3 length: 11 residues. Germline lookup yields CDR1 MDHEN and CDR2 SYDVKM. CDR3 DNA: TGTGCCAGCATTAACAGGGGGCGAGCTTTCTTT. It codes for CASINRGRAFF.